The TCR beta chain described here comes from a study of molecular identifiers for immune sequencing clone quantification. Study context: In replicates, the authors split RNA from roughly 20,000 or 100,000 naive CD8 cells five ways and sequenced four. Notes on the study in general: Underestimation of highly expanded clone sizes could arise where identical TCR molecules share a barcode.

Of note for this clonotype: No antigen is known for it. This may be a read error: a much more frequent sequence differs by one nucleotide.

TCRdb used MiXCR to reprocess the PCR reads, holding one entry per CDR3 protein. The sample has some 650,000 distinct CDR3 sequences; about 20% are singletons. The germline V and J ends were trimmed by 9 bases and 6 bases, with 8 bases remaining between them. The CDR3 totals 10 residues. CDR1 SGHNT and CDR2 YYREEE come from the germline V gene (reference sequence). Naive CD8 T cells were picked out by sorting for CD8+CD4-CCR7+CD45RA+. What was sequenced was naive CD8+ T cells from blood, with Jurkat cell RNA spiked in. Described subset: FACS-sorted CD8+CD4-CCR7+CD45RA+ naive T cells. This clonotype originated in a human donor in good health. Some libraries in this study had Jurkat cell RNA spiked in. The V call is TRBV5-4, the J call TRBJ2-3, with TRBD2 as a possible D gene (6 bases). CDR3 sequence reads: CAIRGDTQYF. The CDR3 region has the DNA TGTGCCATCCGGGGGGATACGCAGTATTTT.